This entry is about one TCR beta chain. Its antigen is unknown. CDR1 is MNHNS, CDR2 SASEGT, per germline. V lost 2 bases to trimming and J lost 6 bases, with 14 bases between them. The CDR3 loop spans 14 amino acids. These data are taken from a study of T cell responses to AZD1222 COVID-19 vaccine. Study-wide findings and caveats: In a largely white British group with more females than males, clonal diversity was possibly underestimated. Spike-specific TCR breadth and depth both grew after two AZD1222 doses. At 160-218 and 743-854, vaccine-associated CD4 TCRs were dominant, and they spanned spike.

Assay used: immunoSEQ multiplex PCR; TCRdb lists only in-frame clones, some missing. The sample records approximately 170,000 clones, 85% to 95% being singletons. This sequence originates from an adult in good health. The sample consisted of peripheral blood, taken on day 0 of AZD1222 vaccination. The gene calls are TRBV6-1 and TRBJ2-7; D is undetermined. CDR3 sequence (DNA): TGTGCCAGCAGTGAACACATTCGAGACACCGAGCAGTACTTC. Translation gives CASSEHIRDTEQYF.